Below are 24 T cell receptor beta chains sequenced from a single sample in a study of blood T cell repertoires in COVID-19. Libraries were prepared by immunoSEQ multiplex PCR; TCRdb keeps only in-frame clonotypes and omits some of them. The table has about 250,000 clones, 80% to 90% seen once; the top ten hold approximately 4%. Sequenced input: PBMCs or T cells enriched from blood (not recorded which). Every receptor here comes from a woman aged 40 to 50 who had been exposed to COVID-19.

The chain joins TRBV7-6 to TRBJ2-4, with 11 positions matching TRBD2. Germline trimming cut 5 bases from V and 7 bases from J; bases unmatched to any gene: 4. This CDR3 contains 14 residues. In germline, CDR1 is SGHVS, CDR2 FNYEAQ. This CDR3 reads CASSPGLAENIQYF. CDR3 nucleotide sequence: TGTGCCAGCAGCCCGGGACTAGCGGAGAACATTCAGTACTTC.

This chain connects TRBV7-6 to TRBJ1-3; D call uncertain. Deletions cut 4 bases from V and 3 bases from J, with 7 bases between. The CDR3 is 13 residues long. Per germline, CDR1 SGHVS and CDR2 FNYEAQ. This chain's CDR3 is CASSSRGGNTIYF. The CDR3 coding sequence is TGTGCCAGCAGCTCACGAGGTGGAAACACCATATATTTT.

With respect to this clone: Distinct nucleotide sequences in the sample also encode this CDR3. The chain has TRBV18 and TRBJ2-7, with D possibly TRBD2 on 6 matching bases. V lost 2 bases to trimming and J lost 4 bases, with 6 bases between them. CDR1 is KGHSH, CDR2 LQKENI, per germline. This CDR3 is built from 12 residues. Here the CDR3 DNA reads TGTGCCAGCTCACCAGGGGGGTACGAGCAGTACTTC. Its translation is CASSPGGYEQYF. Full variable domain (rest looked up from reference TRBV18 and TRBJ2-7): NAGVMQNPRHLVRRRGQEARLRCSPMKGHSHVYWYRQLPEEGLKFMVYLQKENIIDESGMPKERFSAEFPKEGPSILRIQQVVRGDSAAYFCASSPGGYEQYFGPGTRLTVT.

The genes are TRBV7-8 and TRBJ1-1, with 8 bases lining up with TRBD1. In germline, CDR1 is SGHVS, CDR2 FQNEAQ. CDR3 length: 15 residues. V shed 5 bases, J shed 12 bases, and the junction held 17 bases outside the gene matches. The CDR3 loop reads CASSPDPLNRGRTFF. As DNA, the CDR3 is TGTGCCAGCAGCCCGGACCCATTAAACAGGGGGAGGACTTTCTTT.

The chain uses TRBV5-1 and TRBJ1-5, with a tentative D call TRBD1 (5 bases). This CDR3 is built from 16 residues. The germline V gene has CDR1 SGHRS and CDR2 YFSETQ. Trimming left V 1 base short and J 1 base short, with 12 bases between. The CDR3 loop reads CASSLYGAESNQPQHF. CDR3 in DNA: TGCGCCAGCAGCTTGTATGGGGCAGAGAGCAATCAGCCCCAGCATTTT.

The chain uses TRBV12-3 or TRBV12-4 and TRBJ2-5; 7 bases align to TRBD2. This CDR3 has 13 amino acids. Unmatched junction bases numbered 13, after V lost 5 bases and J lost 13 bases. CDR3 in amino acids: CASSKDPGPGGYF. In nucleotides, the CDR3 is TGTGCCAGCAGTAAAGACCCAGGCCCGGGGGGGTACTTC.

This clone has a single count. J is TRBJ2-3 and V is TRBV6-7; TRBD2 aligns across 11 bases. TRBV6-7 is reported as an ORF; its role is uncertain. V shed 1 base and J 4 bases; nucleotides not matched to a gene: 4. The CDR3 has 16 amino acids. CDR3 nucleotides: TGTGCCAGCAGTTACTTAGCGGGGGGGCGCGCAGATACGCAGTATTTT. Translated, it gives CASSYLAGGRADTQYF.

CDR3 sequence (DNA): TGTGCCAGCAGCACTGGGACAGGGAGAGGCTACACCTTC. The encoded protein is CASSTGTGRGYTF. V and J are TRBV9 and TRBJ1-2; TRBD1 aligns across 9 bases. Germline CDR1 is SGDLS and CDR2 is YYNGEE. CDR3 length equals 13 residues. V shed 4 bases and J 8 bases; nucleotides not matched to a gene: 6. The variable domain in full, completed from reference TRBV9 and TRBJ1-2, reads DSGVTQTPKHLITATGQRVTLRCSPRSGDLSVYWYQQSLDQGLQFLIQYYNGEERAKGNILERFSAQQFPDLHSELNLSSLELGDSALYFCASSTGTGRGYTFGSGTRLTVV.

This chain links TRBV7-2 with TRBJ2-7, with TRBD2 identical over 10 bases. The J segment lost 2 bases and the V segment lost 2 bases, leaving 3 bases of the junction unmatched. CDR1 and CDR2 from the germline V gene are SGHTA and FQGNSA. CDR3 length: 15 residues. This chain's CDR3 is CASSLYSGGPYEQYF. DNA for the CDR3: TGTGCCAGCAGCTTATATAGCGGGGGGCCCTACGAGCAGTACTTC. Combining the CDR3 with reference TRBV7-2 and TRBJ2-7 gives the whole variable domain GAGVSQSPSNKVTEKGKDVELRCDPISGHTALYWYRQSLGQGLEFLIYFQGNSAPDKSGLPSDRFSAERTGGSVSTLTIQRTQQEDSAVYLCASSLYSGGPYEQYFGPGTRLTVT.

The chain employs TRBV5-6 and TRBJ1-2, with D possibly TRBD1 on 6 matching bases. There are 15 residues in the CDR3. The V end was cut by 4 bases, the J end by 3 bases, with 16 bases between. The germline V gene encodes CDR1 SGHDT and CDR2 YYEEEE. DNA of the CDR3: TGTGCCAGCAGCAAAGGGACACTAAGGGACTATGGCTACACCTTC. Translating it yields CASSKGTLRDYGYTF.

This clone was counted a few times. The chain carries TRBV12-3 or TRBV12-4 and TRBJ1-5; tentative D call: TRBD1 (5 bases). This CDR3 has 13 amino acids. Trimming pared 3 bases from V and 7 bases from J, leaving 10 bases between. In DNA form, the CDR3 reads TGTGCCAGCAGTTTTGGTGGGGGGCAGCCCCAGCATTTT. Its protein is CASSFGGGQPQHF.

J is TRBJ1-4 and V is TRBV27; D possibly corresponds to TRBD1 (5 bases). This CDR3 is 16 amino acids long. Germline V CDR1 and CDR2: MNHEY, SMNVEV (reference sequence). Between the trimmed V and J ends, which lost 3 bases and 0 bases, there was a span of 11 bases. The CDR3, as DNA: TGTGCCAGCAGTTTGGGGGGGGGAGCAACTAATGAAAAACTGTTTTTT. Translating it yields CASSLGGGATNEKLFF.

This clone was found a few times. The rearrangement uses TRBV19 and TRBJ2-2; D is unclear. Looked up from germline, CDR1 is LNHDA and CDR2 is SQIVND (reference sequence). Trimming pared 3 bases from V and 4 bases from J, leaving 6 bases between. The CDR3 totals 13 residues. CDR3 DNA sequence: TGTGCCAGTAGTATCAGCGTCACCGGGGAGCTGTTTTTT. It codes for CASSISVTGELFF.

The rearrangement uses TRBV2 and TRBJ2-1; 9 bases map to TRBD2. The germline CDR1 and CDR2 sequences are SNHLY and FYNNEI. With V trimmed by 4 bases and J by 9 bases, 4 bases remained unmatched. This CDR3 has 13 residues. CDR3: CASSAGTSIEQFF. The DNA for the CDR3 is TGTGCCAGCAGTGCGGGGACTAGCATTGAGCAGTTCTTC.

V and J are TRBV28 and TRBJ1-3; D not resolved. This CDR3 spans 16 amino acids. CDR1 MDHEN and CDR2 SYDVKM come from the germline V gene. V was trimmed by 3 bases and J by 0 bases, leaving 12 bases between them. DNA of the CDR3: TGTGCCAGCAGTTTGGGAGGCTCCCGCTCTGGAAACACCATATATTTT. Encoded protein: CASSLGGSRSGNTIYF.

This chain uses TRBV5-4 with TRBJ2-3; 11 bases line up with TRBD2. CDR1 and CDR2 from the germline V gene are SGHNT and YYREEE (reference sequence). The CDR3 has 16 amino acids. The junction had 4 bases not matched to a gene; V was cut back by 2 bases and J by 2 bases. The CDR3 nucleotides are TGTGCCAGCAGCTTTACTAGCGGGGGCTACACAGATACGCAGTATTTT. This codes for CASSFTSGGYTDTQYF. The variable domain in full, completed from reference TRBV5-4 and TRBJ2-3, reads ETGVTQSPTHLIKTRGQQVTLRCSSQSGHNTVSWYQQALGQGPQFIFQYYREEENGRGNFPPRFSGLQFPNYSSELNVNALELDDSALYLCASSFTSGGYTDTQYFGPGTRLTVL.

Points on this clone: Other DNA sequences in this sample translate to the same CDR3. The CDR3 DNA reads as TGTGCCAGCAGTACAGGGTCCACTGAAGCTTTCTTT. Translating gives CASSTGSTEAFF. The rearrangement uses TRBV27 and TRBJ1-1; the D gene is possibly TRBD1 (6 bases). V lost 5 bases to trimming and J lost 4 bases, with 8 bases between them. Germline V lookup: CDR1 MNHEY, CDR2 SMNVEV (reference sequence). The CDR3 runs 12 residues.

The J gene is TRBJ2-7, the V gene TRBV27, with 7 bases fitting TRBD1. With V trimmed by 5 bases and J by 3 bases, 7 bases remained unmatched. The germline CDR1 and CDR2 sequences are MNHEY and SMNVEV (reference sequence). The CDR3 is 14 residues long. Here the CDR3 DNA reads TGTGCCAGCAGTAAAAGCCGGGACAGCTACGAGCAGTACTTC. Translated, it gives CASSKSRDSYEQYF.

The J gene is TRBJ2-5, the V gene TRBV19; D might be TRBD1 (6 bases). The germline V and J ends were trimmed by 6 bases and 5 bases, with 13 bases remaining between them. Germline values: CDR1 LNHDA, CDR2 SQIVND (reference sequence). The CDR3 contains 13 residues. The CDR3 nucleotides are TGTGCCAGTAGCTTCACAGGGAAGGAGACCCAGTACTTC. This gives the protein CASSFTGKETQYF.

This rearrangement joins TRBV6-5 to TRBJ1-2; D is uncertain. The germline V and J ends were trimmed by 0 bases and 6 bases, with 14 bases remaining between them. This CDR3 contains 15 residues. The germline V gene has CDR1 MNHEY and CDR2 SVGAGI. The CDR3 coding sequence is TGTGCCAGCAGTTACTCCTTTGGCCCGATGCATGGCTACACCTTC. Its protein product is CASSYSFGPMHGYTF.

The V call is TRBV2, the J call TRBJ1-1, with unresolved D. This CDR3 is built from 13 residues. Germline values: CDR1 SNHLY, CDR2 FYNNEI. Deletions cut 8 bases from V and 0 bases from J, with 10 bases between. CDR3 residues: CASWRIMNTEAFF. In DNA form, the CDR3 reads TGTGCCAGCTGGCGGATCATGAACACTGAAGCTTTCTTT.

The gene calls are TRBV6-5 and TRBJ1-4; no clear D gene. Germline lookup yields CDR1 MNHEY and CDR2 SVGAGI. The CDR3 consists of 14 residues. Trimming removed 7 bases at V and 3 bases at J, with 12 bases between. The CDR3 loop reads CASKVGTANEKLFF. As DNA, the CDR3 is TGTGCCAGCAAGGTGGGCACGGCTAATGAAAAACTGTTTTTT.

J is TRBJ1-5 and V is TRBV19; no clear D. Looked up from germline, CDR1 is LNHDA and CDR2 is SQIVND (reference sequence). V shed 10 bases and J shed 3 bases, with 16 bases lying between them. The CDR3 sequence is 14 residues long. The CDR3 region has the DNA TGTGCCACTAAAGGAGGTGAGGTCAATCAGCCCCAGCATTTT. It is translated as CATKGGEVNQPQHF. The full variable domain, in which reference TRBV19 and TRBJ1-5 provide the parts outside the CDR3, is DGGITQSPKYLFRKEGQNVTLSCEQNLNHDAMYWYRQDPGQGLRLIYYSQIVNDFQKGDIAEGYSVSREKKESFPLTVTSAQKNPTAFYLCATKGGEVNQPQHFGDGTRLSIL.

This chain connects TRBV6-2 or TRBV6-3 to TRBJ2-2; 7 bases align to TRBD1. J was trimmed by 7 bases and V by 5 bases; bases with no gene match: 10. This CDR3 spans 15 amino acids. Germline loops: CDR1 MNHEY, CDR2 SVGEGT. The CDR3 protein is CASSLTGTGHGELFF. The CDR3 DNA sequence: TGTGCCAGCAGTCTGACAGGGACCGGTCACGGGGAGCTGTTTTTT.